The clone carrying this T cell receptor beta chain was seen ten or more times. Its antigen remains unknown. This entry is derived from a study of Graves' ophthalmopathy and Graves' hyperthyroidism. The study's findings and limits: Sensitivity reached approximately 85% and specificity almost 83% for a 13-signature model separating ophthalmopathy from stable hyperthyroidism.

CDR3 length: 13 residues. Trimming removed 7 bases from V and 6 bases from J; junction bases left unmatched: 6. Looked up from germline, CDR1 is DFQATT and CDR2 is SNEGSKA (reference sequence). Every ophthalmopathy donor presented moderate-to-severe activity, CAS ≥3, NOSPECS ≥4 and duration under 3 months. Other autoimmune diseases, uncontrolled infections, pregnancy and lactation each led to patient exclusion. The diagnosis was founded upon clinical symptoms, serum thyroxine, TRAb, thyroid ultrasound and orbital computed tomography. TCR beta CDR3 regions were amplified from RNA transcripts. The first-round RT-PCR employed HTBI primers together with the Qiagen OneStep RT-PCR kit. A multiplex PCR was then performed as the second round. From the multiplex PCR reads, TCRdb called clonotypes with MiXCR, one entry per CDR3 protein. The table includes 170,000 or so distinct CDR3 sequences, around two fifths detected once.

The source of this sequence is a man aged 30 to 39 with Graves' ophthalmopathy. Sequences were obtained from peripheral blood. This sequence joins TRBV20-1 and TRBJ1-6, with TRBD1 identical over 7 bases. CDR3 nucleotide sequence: TGCAGTGTGCCGGGACAGCTTAATTCACCCCTCCACTTT. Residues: CSVPGQLNSPLHF.